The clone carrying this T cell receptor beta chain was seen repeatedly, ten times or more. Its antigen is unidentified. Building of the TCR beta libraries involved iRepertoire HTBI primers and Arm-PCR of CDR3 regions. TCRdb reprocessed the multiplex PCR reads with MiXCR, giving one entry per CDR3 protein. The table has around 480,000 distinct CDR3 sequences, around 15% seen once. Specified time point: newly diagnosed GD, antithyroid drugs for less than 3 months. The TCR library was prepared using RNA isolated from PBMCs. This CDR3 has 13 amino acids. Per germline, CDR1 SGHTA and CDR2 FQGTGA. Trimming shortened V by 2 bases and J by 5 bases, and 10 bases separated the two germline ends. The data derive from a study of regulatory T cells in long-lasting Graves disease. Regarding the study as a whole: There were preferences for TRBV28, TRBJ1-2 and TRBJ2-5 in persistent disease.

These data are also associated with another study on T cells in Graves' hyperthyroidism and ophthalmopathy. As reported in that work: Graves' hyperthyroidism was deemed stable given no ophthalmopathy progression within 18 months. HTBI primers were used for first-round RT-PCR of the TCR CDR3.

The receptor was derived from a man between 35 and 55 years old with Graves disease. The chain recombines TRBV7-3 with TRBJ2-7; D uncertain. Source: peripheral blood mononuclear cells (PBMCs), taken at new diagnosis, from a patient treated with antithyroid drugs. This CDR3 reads CASSLVRSDEQYF. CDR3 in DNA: TGTGCCAGCAGCTTAGTACGCTCTGACGAGCAGTACTTC.